The entry that follows covers one T cell receptor beta chain sequence. Clones were sequenced by immunoSEQ multiplex PCR, and TCRdb holds only the in-frame ones, with some missing. This sample has about 23,000 clones, with approximately 80% found just once. This record belongs to a study of OX40 agonist ivuxolimab in advanced cancers. The junction had 6 bases not matched to a gene; V was cut back by 4 bases and J by 2 bases. Per the germline V gene, CDR1 is SGHRS and CDR2 is YFSETQ. This CDR3 spans 14 amino acids. The chain is built from TRBV5-1 and TRBJ2-7; 7 nucleotides match TRBD1. This sequence originates from an adult with an advanced solid tumor such as melanoma, head and neck, liver or kidney cancer. The sample in question was CD4+ or CD8+ T cells sorted from blood, obtained in a trial of the OX40 agonist ivuxolimab. This CDR3 reads CASSSGQAPYEQYF. CDR3 coding DNA: TGCGCCAGCAGCAGCGGACAGGCCCCCTACGAGCAGTACTTC.